This T cell receptor (beta chain) is from a study of monozygotic twins with inflammatory bowel disease. TCRdb reprocessed the 5' RACE reads and keeps a single row for each CDR3 protein, giving no DNA. This table holds 200,000 to 250,000 distinct CDR3 sequences. In germline, CDR1 is SNHLY, CDR2 FYNNEI. This CDR3 has 14 residues. The chain links TRBV2 to TRBJ2-7; TCRdb returns TRBD1, unconfirmable since there is no DNA. This clonotype originated in a human donor with ulcerative colitis or Crohn's disease, or a healthy co-twin of an affected twin (not recorded which). The sample taken for sequencing was blood. The CDR3 region is CASNSGTGSFEQYF.